The 32 T cell receptor beta chains given below trace back to one sample, sequenced in a study of blood T cell repertoires in COVID-19. Profiled with immunoSEQ multiplex PCR; TCRdb holds only in-frame clones, not every one. Found here are over 110,000 clones, 65% to 80% of them singletons; the top ten hold 10% to 15%. The specimen was peripheral blood. The receptor source for this set is a man aged 80 or over with acute or convalescent COVID-19.

This clone was seen only once. The DNA of the CDR3 is TGTGCCAGCAGTCCCATCCCCGGACAGAAAATCTCCTACAATGAGCAGTTCTTC. This encodes CASSPIPGQKISYNEQFF. This chain links TRBV28 with TRBJ2-1, with a possible D match to TRBD1 (6 bases). This CDR3 comprises 18 residues. Germline CDR1 reads MDHEN; CDR2 reads SYDVKM. V was trimmed by 5 bases and J by 0 bases, leaving 20 bases between them.

V usage is TRBV5-1 and J usage is TRBJ1-5; D gene ambiguous. Trimming pared 0 bases from V and 7 bases from J, leaving 8 bases between. The CDR3 extends over 13 amino acids. In germline, CDR1 is SGHRS, CDR2 YFSETQ. Written as DNA, the CDR3 is TGCGCCAGCAGCTTGGAGGCAGGACAGCCCCAGCATTTT. As protein: CASSLEAGQPQHF.

The CDR3 loop reads CASRQGARTDTQYF. CDR3 sequence (DNA): TGTGCCAGCAGGCAGGGGGCCCGTACAGATACGCAGTATTTT. The rearrangement links TRBV27 to TRBJ2-3; 8 bases fit TRBD1. J was trimmed by 3 bases and V by 6 bases; bases with no gene match: 5. The CDR3 is 14 residues long. Germline V CDR1 and CDR2: MNHEY, SMNVEV (reference sequence).

This clone was picked up a small number of times. This chain uses TRBV3-1 (or the pseudogene TRBV3-2) with TRBJ1-5, with 7 bases lining up with TRBD1. The CDR3 has 14 residues. Looked up from germline, CDR1 is LGHDT and CDR2 is YNNKEL (reference sequence). With V trimmed by 5 bases and J by 4 bases, 5 bases remained unmatched. CDR3 sequence reads: CASSYGTANQPQHF. The CDR3 DNA follows: TGTGCCAGCAGCTACGGGACAGCGAATCAGCCCCAGCATTTT.

The chain links TRBV2 to TRBJ1-4; D perhaps matches TRBD1 (5 bases). The CDR3 loop spans 13 amino acids. V lost 4 bases and J lost 5, with 8 bases in between. Germline V gives CDR1 SNHLY, CDR2 FYNNEI. The CDR3 region is CASSGRVNEKLFF. In nucleotides, the CDR3 is TGTGCCAGCAGTGGCAGGGTAAATGAAAAACTGTTTTTT.

This rearrangement joins TRBV18 to TRBJ2-1, with TRBD1 as a possible D gene (5 bases). V was shortened by 2 bases and J by 4 bases, with 15 bases between the two germline ends. Germline loops: CDR1 KGHSH, CDR2 LQKENI. This CDR3 contains 16 residues. The CDR3 DNA follows: TGTGCCAGCTCACCAACCAGAGACCGACAGTACAATGAGCAGTTCTTC. This gives the protein CASSPTRDRQYNEQFF.

The gene calls are TRBV6-5 and TRBJ2-7, with 9 bases aligning to TRBD1. The ends lost 8 bases at V and 2 bases at J; junction bases unmatched: 4. This CDR3 region has 13 residues. CDR1 is MNHEY, CDR2 SVGAGI, per germline. The CDR3 spells CASQGQGTYEQYF. CDR3 DNA sequence: TGTGCCAGCCAGGGACAGGGAACCTACGAGCAGTACTTC.

The chain uses TRBV7-9 and TRBJ1-6; possibly TRBD1 for D (5 bases). Germline CDR1 reads SEHNR; CDR2 reads FQNEAQ (reference sequence). The V and J ends lost 1 base and 10 bases respectively, with 11 bases between them. The CDR3 runs to 14 residues. The chain's CDR3 is CASSLGGEASPLHF. CDR3 bases: TGTGCCAGCAGCTTAGGGGGGGAAGCCTCACCCCTCCACTTT.

The gene calls are TRBV9 and TRBJ2-7; D may be TRBD1 (6 bases). V lost 0 bases and J 12 bases, leaving 16 bases between the germline ends. The CDR3 has 13 amino acids. The germline V gene encodes CDR1 SGDLS and CDR2 YYNGEE. In DNA form, the CDR3 reads TGTGCCAGCAGCGTAGAGTCAGGTCAGGGGATGTACTTC. It translates to CASSVESGQGMYF. Together with reference TRBV9 and TRBJ2-7, the CDR3 gives the full variable domain: DSGVTQTPKHLITATGQRVTLRCSPRSGDLSVYWYQQSLDQGLQFLIQYYNGEERAKGNILERFSAQQFPDLHSELNLSSLELGDSALYFCASSVESGQGMYFGPGTRLTVT.

V and J are TRBV12-5 and TRBJ2-5; a weak D match, TRBD1 (6 bases). CDR1 LGHNT and CDR2 FRNRAP come from the germline V gene. Trimming pared 7 bases from V and 4 bases from J, leaving 22 bases between. The CDR3 has 16 residues. CDR3 nucleotides: TGTGCTAGTGCCCCCGGGGCAGGGGAAGGAGGAGAGACCCAGTACTTC. This codes for CASAPGAGEGGETQYF.

In its sample, this clone was seen once. This chain connects TRBV18 to TRBJ1-5; D unresolved. CDR1 and CDR2 from the germline V gene are KGHSH and LQKENI. This CDR3 region has 14 residues. Trimming cost V 3 bases and J 7 bases, with 13 bases left between them. The CDR3 region is CASSPEGWGQPQHF. CDR3 DNA: TGTGCCAGCTCACCGGAGGGATGGGGACAGCCCCAGCATTTT.

V usage is TRBV10-3 and J usage is TRBJ2-2, with D possibly matching TRBD1 (6 bases). This CDR3 contains 13 residues. Trimming stripped 8 bases from V and 3 bases from J, with 10 bases between. In germline, CDR1 is ENHRY, CDR2 SYGVKD. Here the CDR3 reads CAIGTFDTGELFF. The CDR3 region has the DNA TGTGCCATCGGGACATTCGACACCGGGGAGCTGTTTTTT.

The chain has TRBV6-1 and TRBJ1-4; a weak D match, TRBD1 (5 bases). Trimming stripped 3 bases from V and 7 bases from J, with 15 bases between. Germline CDR1 is MNHNS and CDR2 is SASEGT. This CDR3 has 15 amino acids. This chain's CDR3 is CASSETGRVVEKLFF. The CDR3, as DNA: TGTGCCAGCAGTGAGACGGGCAGGGTCGTTGAAAAACTGTTTTTT.

This clone was counted only a few times. The chain has TRBV10-3 and TRBJ1-2; unclear D gene. The CDR3 contains 12 residues. CDR1 and CDR2 from the germline V gene are ENHRY and SYGVKD. Deletions cut 2 bases from V and 8 bases from J, with 9 bases between. The CDR3 reads CAISELPLGYTF. The CDR3 DNA reads as TGTGCCATCAGTGAGCTCCCCTTGGGCTACACCTTC.

In this sample, this clone turned up a few times. The J gene is TRBJ1-1, the V gene TRBV18; D gene unclear. This CDR3 is built from 13 residues. V was pared by 10 bases and J by 0 bases, with 12 bases between. CDR1 and CDR2 from the germline V gene are KGHSH and LQKENI. The DNA for the CDR3 is TGTGCCACCTCGGGCACCTTGAACACTGAAGCTTTCTTT. This codes for CATSGTLNTEAFF.

The chain has TRBV5-4 and TRBJ2-2; D remains ambiguous. The CDR3 length is 14 residues. The germline CDR1 and CDR2 sequences are SGHNT and YYREEE (reference sequence). The germline V and J ends were trimmed by 1 base and 3 bases, with 7 bases remaining between them. DNA for the CDR3: TGTGCCAGCAGCTTGACAGCCTACACCGGGGAGCTGTTTTTT. Translation: CASSLTAYTGELFF. The variable domain in full, with the rest retrieved from reference TRBV5-4 and TRBJ2-2, is ETGVTQSPTHLIKTRGQQVTLRCSSQSGHNTVSWYQQALGQGPQFIFQYYREEENGRGNFPPRFSGLQFPNYSSELNVNALELDDSALYLCASSLTAYTGELFFGEGSRLTVL.

J is TRBJ2-7 and V is TRBV13, with 9 bases that match TRBD1. Germline V gene sequence: CDR1 PRHDT, CDR2 FYEKMQ (reference sequence). This CDR3 has 14 amino acids. J gave up 5 bases and V 3 bases, and 5 bases lay outside the gene matches. DNA of the CDR3: TGTGCCAGCAGCTTTAACAGGGGGCTCAACGAGCAGTACTTC. Translating gives CASSFNRGLNEQYF.

The chain carries TRBV30 and TRBJ1-2; 10 positions agree with TRBD1. Germline assignment: CDR1 GTSNPN and CDR2 SVGIG (reference sequence). The junction had 7 bases not matched to a gene; V was cut back by 5 bases and J by 4 bases. This CDR3 region has 14 residues. CDR3 bases: TGTGCCTGGGCGGGGGACAGGGGAGCCTATGGCTACACCTTC. This gives the protein CAWAGDRGAYGYTF.

This clone appeared once. V and J are TRBV11-2 and TRBJ1-3, with D unclear. The CDR3 is 12 residues long. Germline V gene data show CDR1 as SGHAT and CDR2 as FQNNGV. V gave up 5 bases and J gave up 4 bases, with 6 bases separating them. The CDR3 DNA reads TGTGCCAGCAGCCAGATGGGAAACACCATATATTTT. Translation gives CASSQMGNTIYF.

The genes are TRBV15 and TRBJ1-1; 10 nucleotides match TRBD1. The CDR3 extends over 18 amino acids. Per the germline V gene, CDR1 is LNHNV and CDR2 is YYDKDF (reference sequence). V dropped 0 bases and J dropped 10; count of bases not matched to a gene: 17. The DNA of the CDR3 is TGTGCCACCAGCAGAGATGTCGCCTCGAAGACAGGGGGCGCGTCAGCTTTCTTT. Its protein is CATSRDVASKTGGASAFF.

V and J are TRBV24-1 and TRBJ2-6; D perhaps matches TRBD2 (6 bases). This CDR3 spans 16 amino acids. Germline V gene lookup returns CDR1 KGHDR and CDR2 SFDVKD. Trimming shortened V by 6 bases and J by 1 base, and 12 bases separated the two germline ends. In DNA, the CDR3 is TGTGCCACCAGTCCACGGGGGAGTTCTGGGGCCAACGTCCTGACTTTC. As protein: CATSPRGSSGANVLTF.

The V and J genes are TRBV9 and TRBJ2-2; D call uncertain. The V gene lost 0 bases and the J gene lost 3 bases, with 9 bases spanning the gap. Per germline, CDR1 SGDLS and CDR2 YYNGEE. The CDR3 has 15 amino acids. CDR3: CASSVELVDTGELFF. In DNA, the CDR3 is TGTGCCAGCAGCGTAGAGTTAGTTGACACCGGGGAGCTGTTTTTT.

V is TRBV7-9 and J is TRBJ2-1; tentatively, D is TRBD2 (5 bases). V was trimmed by 5 bases and J by 0 bases, leaving 11 bases between them. Germline loops: CDR1 SEHNR, CDR2 FQNEAQ (reference sequence). The CDR3 extends over 15 amino acids. Written as DNA, the CDR3 is TGTGCCAGCAGCATTCGGGGAAGCTCCTACAATGAGCAGTTCTTC. Translated: CASSIRGSSYNEQFF.

The CDR3 region is CASTPQVPSPLHF. CDR3 coding DNA: TGTGCCAGCACCCCGCAGGTTCCTTCACCCCTCCACTTT. V and J are TRBV28 and TRBJ1-6; D gene unclear. CDR1 and CDR2 (germline): MDHEN, SYDVKM. With 7 bases removed from V and 9 bases from J, the gap between germline ends came to 13 bases. CDR3 length: 13 residues.

The J gene is TRBJ2-3, the V gene TRBV7-2, with D unresolved. This CDR3 region has 14 residues. Germline assignment: CDR1 SGHTA and CDR2 FQGNSA. The V gene lost 3 bases and the J gene lost 2 bases, with 9 bases spanning the gap. The DNA for the CDR3 is TGTGCCAGCAGCTTTGACTCCCTCACAGATACGCAGTATTTT. It yields the protein CASSFDSLTDTQYF.

There are a few counts of this clone. The CDR3 spells CASSFPGTGRQVGNGYTF. CDR3 coding DNA: TGTGCCAGCAGTTTTCCGGGGACAGGGAGACAAGTGGGGAATGGCTACACCTTC. This chain links TRBV27 with TRBJ1-2; 9 bases fit TRBD1. Germline lookup yields CDR1 MNHEY and CDR2 SMNVEV (reference sequence). V lost 3 bases to trimming and J lost 6 bases; unmatched junction nucleotides: 17. CDR3 length: 18 amino acids.

The rearrangement joins TRBV7-9 to TRBJ1-1; D is uncertain. The germline V and J ends were trimmed by 4 bases and 1 base, with 10 bases remaining between them. The CDR3 is 14 amino acids. CDR1 and CDR2 (germline): SEHNR, FQNEAQ (reference sequence). The CDR3 DNA is TGTGCCAGCAGCTCCCTAGAGGAGAACACTGAAGCTTTCTTT. This sequence encodes CASSSLEENTEAFF. Full variable domain (rest looked up from reference TRBV7-9 and TRBJ1-1): DTGVSQNPRHKITKRGQNVTFRCDPISEHNRLYWYRQTLGQGPEFLTYFQNEAQLEKSRLLSDRFSAERPKGSFSTLEIQRTEQGDSAMYLCASSSLEENTEAFFGQGTRLTVV.

V gene TRBV4-2 combines with J gene TRBJ2-5; TRBD1 matches at 9 bases. Germline lookup yields CDR1 LGHNA and CDR2 YNFKEQ. The J segment lost 5 bases and the V segment lost 2 bases, leaving 9 bases of the junction unmatched. The CDR3 is made up of 16 amino acids. CDR3 sequence: CASSQKVGQGRETQYF. The CDR3 DNA reads as TGTGCCAGCAGCCAAAAGGTGGGACAGGGTAGGGAGACCCAGTACTTC.

The table lists this clone with many counts. The gene calls are TRBV19 and TRBJ2-3; 7 bases fit TRBD2. With V trimmed by 7 bases and J by 3 bases, 13 bases remained unmatched. The CDR3 runs 16 residues. Germline CDR1 LNHDA, CDR2 SQIVND (reference sequence). The CDR3 reads CASMTGGLSATDTQYF. The CDR3 region has the DNA TGTGCCAGTATGACGGGGGGTCTGTCCGCAACAGATACGCAGTATTTT.

The chain is built from TRBV28 and TRBJ2-3; D is perhaps TRBD1 (6 bases). Germline V CDR1 and CDR2: MDHEN, SYDVKM. CDR3 size: 14 residues. Trimming removed 7 bases from V and 2 bases from J, with 13 bases in between. CDR3 sequence reads: CASKVDSSTDTQYF. The CDR3 DNA sequence: TGTGCCAGCAAGGTGGACAGTTCCACAGATACGCAGTATTTT.

The V and J genes are TRBV5-1 and TRBJ1-4; tentative D call: TRBD1 (6 bases). V lost 2 bases to trimming and J lost 4 bases, with 12 bases between them. Germline values: CDR1 SGHRS, CDR2 YFSETQ. This CDR3 spans 15 amino acids. CDR3 amino acids: CASSFYGTNNEKLFF. CDR3 DNA: TGCGCCAGCAGCTTTTATGGGACAAATAATGAAAAACTGTTTTTT.

The rearrangement joins TRBV6-4 to TRBJ1-1; D remains ambiguous. Trimming shortened V by 5 bases and J by 3 bases, and 19 bases separated the two germline ends. The germline V gene encodes CDR1 MRHNA and CDR2 SNTAGT. The CDR3 contains 16 residues. The CDR3 is CASSPRGLGLDTEAFF. CDR3 nucleotide sequence: TGTGCCAGCAGTCCCCGAGGGCTTGGGTTGGACACTGAAGCTTTCTTT.